This entry describes one T cell receptor (beta chain). The entry originates in a study of blood T cell repertoires in COVID-19. Across the whole study: Sample material is recorded as cDNA or gDNA derived from T cells, B-cell-depleted T cells, or PBMCs.

Study processing details: Estimation of nucleated cell counts relied on the amplification of reference gene primers. Sequencing used immunoSEQ multiplex PCR; TCRdb keeps in-frame clones, though not all of them. V, J and clone size derive from that table, while D and trimming were established from the DNA sequence. The sample contains 150,000 to 200,000 clones, around 83% of which appear only once. V trimming: 10 bases; J trimming: 4 bases; junction bases outside the gene matches: 7. The CDR3 contains 13 residues. This chain uses TRBV12-3 or TRBV12-4 with TRBJ2-3; TRBD1 agrees at 8 bases. The source of this sequence is a human donor in a cohort sampled during active COVID-19. The specimen sequenced was peripheral blood. CDR3 in amino acids: CANGQGTADTQYF. CDR3 coding DNA: TGTGCCAACGGACAGGGAACCGCAGATACGCAGTATTTT.